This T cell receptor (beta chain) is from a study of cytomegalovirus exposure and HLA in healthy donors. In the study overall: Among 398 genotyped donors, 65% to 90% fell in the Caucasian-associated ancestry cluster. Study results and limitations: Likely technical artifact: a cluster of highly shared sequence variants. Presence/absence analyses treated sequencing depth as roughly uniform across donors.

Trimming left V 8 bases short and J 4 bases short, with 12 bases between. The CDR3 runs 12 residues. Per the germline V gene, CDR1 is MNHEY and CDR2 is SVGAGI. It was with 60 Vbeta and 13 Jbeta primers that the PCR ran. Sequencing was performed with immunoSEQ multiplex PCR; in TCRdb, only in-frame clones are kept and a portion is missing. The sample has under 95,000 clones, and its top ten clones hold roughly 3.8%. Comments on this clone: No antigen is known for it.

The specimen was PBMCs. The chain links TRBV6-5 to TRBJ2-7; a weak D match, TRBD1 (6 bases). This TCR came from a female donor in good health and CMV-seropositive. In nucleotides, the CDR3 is TGTGCCAGCGTGGGCAGGGGTTACGAGCAGTACTTC. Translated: CASVGRGYEQYF.